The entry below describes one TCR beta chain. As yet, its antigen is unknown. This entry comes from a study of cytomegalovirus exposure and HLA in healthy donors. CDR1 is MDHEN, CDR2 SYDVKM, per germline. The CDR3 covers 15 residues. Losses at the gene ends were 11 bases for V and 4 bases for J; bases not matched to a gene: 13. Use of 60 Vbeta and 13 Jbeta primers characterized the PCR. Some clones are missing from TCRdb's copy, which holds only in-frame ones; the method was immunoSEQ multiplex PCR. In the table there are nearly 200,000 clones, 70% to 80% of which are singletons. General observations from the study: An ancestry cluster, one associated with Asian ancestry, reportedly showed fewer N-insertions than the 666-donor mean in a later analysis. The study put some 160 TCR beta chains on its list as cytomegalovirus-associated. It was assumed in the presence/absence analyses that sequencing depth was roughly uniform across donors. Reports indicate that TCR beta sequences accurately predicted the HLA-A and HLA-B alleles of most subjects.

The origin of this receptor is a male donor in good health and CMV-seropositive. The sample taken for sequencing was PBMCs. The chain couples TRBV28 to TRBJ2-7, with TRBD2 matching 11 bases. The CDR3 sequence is CACLAFGTSGYEQYF. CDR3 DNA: TGTGCCTGCCTGGCTTTTGGGACTAGCGGTTACGAGCAGTACTTC.